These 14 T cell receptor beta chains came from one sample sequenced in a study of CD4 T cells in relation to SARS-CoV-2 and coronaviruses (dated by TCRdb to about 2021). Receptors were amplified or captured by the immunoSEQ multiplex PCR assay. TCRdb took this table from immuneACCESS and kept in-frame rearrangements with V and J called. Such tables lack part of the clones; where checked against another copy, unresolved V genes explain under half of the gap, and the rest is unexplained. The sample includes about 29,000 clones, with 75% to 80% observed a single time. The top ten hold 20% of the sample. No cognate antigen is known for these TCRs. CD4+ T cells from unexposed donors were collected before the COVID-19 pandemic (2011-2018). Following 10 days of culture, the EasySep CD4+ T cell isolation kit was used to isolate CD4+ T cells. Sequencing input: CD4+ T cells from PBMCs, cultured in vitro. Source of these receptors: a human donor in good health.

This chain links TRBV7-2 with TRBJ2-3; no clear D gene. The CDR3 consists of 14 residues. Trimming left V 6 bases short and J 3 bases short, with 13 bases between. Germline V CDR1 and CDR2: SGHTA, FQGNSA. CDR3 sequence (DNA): TGTGCCAGCAGTCCATGGACCCTAACAGATACGCAGTATTTT. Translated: CASSPWTLTDTQYF.

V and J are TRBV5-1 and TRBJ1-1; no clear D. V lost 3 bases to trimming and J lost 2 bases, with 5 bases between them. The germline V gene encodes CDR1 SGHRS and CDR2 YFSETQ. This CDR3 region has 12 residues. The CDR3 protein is CASSSSNTEAFF. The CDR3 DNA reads TGCGCCAGCAGCTCTTCAAACACTGAAGCTTTCTTT.

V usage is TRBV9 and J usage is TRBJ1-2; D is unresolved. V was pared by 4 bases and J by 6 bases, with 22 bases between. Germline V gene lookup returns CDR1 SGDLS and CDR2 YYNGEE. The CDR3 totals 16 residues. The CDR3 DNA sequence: TGTGCCAGCAGCCCGTCCGTGGGCAGCGGGATCGATGGCTACACCTTC. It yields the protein CASSPSVGSGIDGYTF.

The chain's CDR3 is CASSADKNTEAFF. CDR3 nucleotide sequence: TGTGCCAGCAGCGCTGACAAGAACACTGAAGCTTTCTTT. The chain employs TRBV6-4 and TRBJ1-1, with unresolved D. This CDR3 contains 13 residues. CDR1 is MRHNA and CDR2 is SNTAGT in the germline V gene. Trimming left V 6 bases short and J 1 base short, with 9 bases between.

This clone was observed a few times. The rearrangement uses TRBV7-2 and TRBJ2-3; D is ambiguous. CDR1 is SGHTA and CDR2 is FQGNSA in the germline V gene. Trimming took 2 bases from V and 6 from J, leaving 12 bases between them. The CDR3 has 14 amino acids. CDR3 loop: CASSLSTHKDTQYF. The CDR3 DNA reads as TGTGCCAGCAGCTTAAGTACGCACAAGGATACGCAGTATTTT.

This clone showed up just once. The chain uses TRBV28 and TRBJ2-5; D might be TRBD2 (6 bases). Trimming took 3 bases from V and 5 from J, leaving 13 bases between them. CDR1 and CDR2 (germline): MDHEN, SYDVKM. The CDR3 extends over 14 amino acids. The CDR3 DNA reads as TGTGCCAGCAGTTTGGGTCGGGGGTGGGAGACCCAGTACTTC. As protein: CASSLGRGWETQYF.

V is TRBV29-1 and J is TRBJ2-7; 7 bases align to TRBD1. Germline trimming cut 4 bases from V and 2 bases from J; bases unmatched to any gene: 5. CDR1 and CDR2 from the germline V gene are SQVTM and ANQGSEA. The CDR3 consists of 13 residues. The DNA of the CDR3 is TGCAGCGTTGGGTCCCAGGGGGCCTACGAGCAGTACTTC. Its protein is CSVGSQGAYEQYF.

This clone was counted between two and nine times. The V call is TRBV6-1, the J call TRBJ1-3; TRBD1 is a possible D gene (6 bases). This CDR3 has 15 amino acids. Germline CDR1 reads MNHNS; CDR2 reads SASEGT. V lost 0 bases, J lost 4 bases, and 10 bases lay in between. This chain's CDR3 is CASSEARTAGNTIYF. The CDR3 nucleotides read TGTGCCAGCAGTGAAGCAAGGACAGCAGGAAACACCATATATTTT.

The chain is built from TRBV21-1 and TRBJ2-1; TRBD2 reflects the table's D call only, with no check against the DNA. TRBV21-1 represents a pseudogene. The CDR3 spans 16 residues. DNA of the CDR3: TGTGCCAGCAGCTTCGGGACTCCCCGCTCCTACAATGAGCAGTTCTTC. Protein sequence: CASSFGTPRSYNEQFF.

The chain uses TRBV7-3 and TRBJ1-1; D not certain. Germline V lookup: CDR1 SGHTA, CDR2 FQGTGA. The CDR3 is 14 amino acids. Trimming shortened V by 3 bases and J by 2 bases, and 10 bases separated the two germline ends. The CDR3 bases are TGTGCCAGCAGCTTCGGGCCTCTTAACACTGAAGCTTTCTTT. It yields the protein CASSFGPLNTEAFF.

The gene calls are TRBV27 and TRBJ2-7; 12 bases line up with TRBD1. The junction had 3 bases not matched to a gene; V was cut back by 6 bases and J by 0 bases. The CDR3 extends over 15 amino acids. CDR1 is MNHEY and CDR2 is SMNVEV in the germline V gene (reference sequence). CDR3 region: CASSGTGGLSYEQYF. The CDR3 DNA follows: TGTGCCAGCAGCGGGACAGGGGGCCTCTCCTACGAGCAGTACTTC.

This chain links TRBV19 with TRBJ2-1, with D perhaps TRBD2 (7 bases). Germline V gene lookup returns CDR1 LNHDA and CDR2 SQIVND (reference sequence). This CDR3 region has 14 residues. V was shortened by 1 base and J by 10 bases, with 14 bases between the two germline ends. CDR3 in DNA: TGTGCCAGTAGTATAGGGCGGGGGCCGGAAGAGCAGTTCTTC. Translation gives CASSIGRGPEEQFF.

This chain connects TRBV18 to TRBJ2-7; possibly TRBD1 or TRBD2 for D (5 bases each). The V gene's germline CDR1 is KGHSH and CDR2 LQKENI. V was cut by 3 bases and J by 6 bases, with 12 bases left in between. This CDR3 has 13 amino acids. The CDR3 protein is CASSPNDGTEQYF. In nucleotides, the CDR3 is TGTGCCAGCTCACCGAACGACGGGACCGAGCAGTACTTC.

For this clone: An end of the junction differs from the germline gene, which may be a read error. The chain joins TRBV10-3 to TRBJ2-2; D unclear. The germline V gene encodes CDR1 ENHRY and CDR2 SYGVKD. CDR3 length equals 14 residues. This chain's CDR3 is CAISGASTTRELFF. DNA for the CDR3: TGTGCCATCAGTGGGGCGAGCACCACCCGGGAGCTGTTTTTT.